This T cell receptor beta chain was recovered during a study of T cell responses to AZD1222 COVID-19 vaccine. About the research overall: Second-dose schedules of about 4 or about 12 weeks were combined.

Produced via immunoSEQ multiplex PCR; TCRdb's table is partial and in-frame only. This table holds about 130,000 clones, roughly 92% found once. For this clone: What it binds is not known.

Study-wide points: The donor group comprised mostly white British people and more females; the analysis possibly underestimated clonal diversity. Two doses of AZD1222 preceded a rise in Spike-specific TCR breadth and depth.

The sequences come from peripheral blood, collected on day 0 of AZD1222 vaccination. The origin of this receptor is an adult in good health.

CDR3 in amino acids: CASRRRAGETQYF. The DNA for the CDR3 is TGTGCCAGCAGGCGGAGGGCCGGGGAGACCCAGTACTTC. This rearrangement joins TRBV27 to TRBJ2-5, with D maybe TRBD2 (6 bases). CDR1 and CDR2 (germline): MNHEY, SMNVEV (reference sequence). V shed 6 bases and J shed 5 bases, with 13 bases lying between them. This CDR3 region has 13 residues.